Presented here are 7 T cell receptor beta chains from one specimen sequenced in a study of a mutant IDH1 vaccine in newly diagnosed glioma. Time point indicated: week 35, safety follow-up. The vaccine gave 300 ug of a 20-mer mutant IDH1 peptide subcutaneously per dose. Clones were read by immunoSEQ multiplex PCR, and TCRdb kept only the in-frame ones, dropping some. This table holds about 29,000 clones, about three quarters found once. These TCRs' antigens remain unknown. The starting material was PBMCs, obtained from a glioma patient whose treatment included an IDH1 peptide vaccine. Every receptor here comes from a man in his fifties with glioma.

The chain joins TRBV27 to TRBJ2-7, with D tentatively TRBD1 (5 bases). The germline V and J ends were trimmed by 6 bases and 6 bases, with 12 bases remaining between them. Germline lookup yields CDR1 MNHEY and CDR2 SMNVEV (reference sequence). There are 12 residues in the CDR3. The CDR3 DNA reads TGTGCCAGCAGCAAGGGGTATGGCGAGCAGTACTTC. Protein sequence: CASSKGYGEQYF.

V is TRBV29-1 and J is TRBJ2-2; tentative D call: TRBD2 (7 bases). Germline V CDR1 and CDR2: SQVTM, ANQGSEA. The CDR3 consists of 16 residues. The V end lost 5 bases, the J end lost 4 bases, and 20 bases lay between the germline ends. For the CDR3, the DNA is TGCAGCGTTAGCCCTAAGGGGGGGTGGAGCACCGGGGAGCTGTTTTTT. Amino acids: CSVSPKGGWSTGELFF.

The V call is TRBV6-1, the J call TRBJ2-1, with D possibly TRBD2 on 6 matching bases. V was pared by 7 bases and J by 5 bases, with 12 bases between. The CDR3 contains 13 residues. Germline V gene sequence: CDR1 MNHNS, CDR2 SASEGT. The CDR3 region has the DNA TGTGCCAGCAAGAGGACTACTAACAATGAGCAGTTCTTC. It encodes CASKRTTNNEQFF.

This clone was counted a single time. V usage is TRBV7-8 and J usage is TRBJ1-5; 7 nucleotides match TRBD1. The CDR3 runs 14 residues. V lost 0 bases to trimming and J lost 8 bases; unmatched junction nucleotides: 4. Germline V lookup: CDR1 SGHVS, CDR2 FQNEAQ. CDR3 in amino acids: CASSLASGGEPQHF. Written as DNA, the CDR3 is TGTGCCAGCAGCTTAGCCTCAGGGGGAGAGCCCCAGCATTTT.

This clone was picked up one time. The V gene is TRBV6-5, the J gene TRBJ2-7; 9 bases match TRBD1. Germline CDR1 and CDR2: MNHEY and SVGAGI. J gave up 5 bases and V 5 bases, and 4 bases lay outside the gene matches. CDR3 length: 13 amino acids. Written as DNA, the CDR3 is TGTGCCAGCAGTCCGGGACAGGGTAACGAGCAGTACTTC. It translates to CASSPGQGNEQYF.

The chain joins TRBV7-6 to TRBJ1-5, with no clear D. CDR1 is SGHVS, CDR2 FNYEAQ, per germline. The V end lost 5 bases, the J end lost 2 bases, and 13 bases lay between the germline ends. This CDR3 is built from 15 residues. The CDR3: CASSASGVGNQPQHF. In DNA form, the CDR3 reads TGTGCCAGCAGCGCATCCGGGGTGGGCAATCAGCCCCAGCATTTT.

The V call is TRBV5-1, the J call TRBJ2-1; D gene unclear. There are 11 residues in the CDR3. Trimming pared 4 bases from V and 7 bases from J, leaving 6 bases between. Germline lookup yields CDR1 SGHRS and CDR2 YFSETQ. The CDR3 bases are TGCGCCAGCAGCCTAGGGAATGAGCAGTTCTTC. It is translated as CASSLGNEQFF.